This T cell receptor (beta chain) was sequenced during a study of blood T cell repertoires in COVID-19. Produced via immunoSEQ multiplex PCR; TCRdb's table is partial and in-frame only. The sample has 50,000 to 55,000 clones, 89% seen once. The J segment lost 7 bases and the V segment lost 5 bases, leaving 9 bases of the junction unmatched. Looked up from germline, CDR1 is KGHSH and CDR2 is LQKENI. CDR3 length: 14 amino acids. This clonotype originated in a man aged 60-69 years with active COVID-19. The chain links TRBV18 to TRBJ1-1, with 8 bases identical to TRBD1. The sequenced sample was peripheral blood. The CDR3 coding sequence is TGTGCCAGCTCAACCGGACAGGGTGTCGGTGAAGCTTTCTTT. Translation gives CASSTGQGVGEAFF.